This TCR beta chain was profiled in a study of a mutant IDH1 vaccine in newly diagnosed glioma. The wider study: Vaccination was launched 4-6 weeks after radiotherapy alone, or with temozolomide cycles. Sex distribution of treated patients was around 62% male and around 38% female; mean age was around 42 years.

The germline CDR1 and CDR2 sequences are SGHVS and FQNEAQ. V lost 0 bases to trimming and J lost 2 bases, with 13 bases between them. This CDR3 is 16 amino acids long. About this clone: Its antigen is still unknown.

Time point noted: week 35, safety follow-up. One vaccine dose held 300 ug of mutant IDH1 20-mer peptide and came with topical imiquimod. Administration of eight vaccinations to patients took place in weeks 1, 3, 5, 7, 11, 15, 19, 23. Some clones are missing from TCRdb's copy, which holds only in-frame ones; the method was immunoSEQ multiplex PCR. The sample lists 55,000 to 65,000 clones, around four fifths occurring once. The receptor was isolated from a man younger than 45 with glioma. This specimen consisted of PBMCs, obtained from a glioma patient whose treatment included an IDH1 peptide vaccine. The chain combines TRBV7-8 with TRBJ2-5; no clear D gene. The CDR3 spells CASSLASAGSQETQYF. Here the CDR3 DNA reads TGTGCCAGCAGCTTAGCGTCGGCAGGCAGTCAAGAGACCCAGTACTTC.